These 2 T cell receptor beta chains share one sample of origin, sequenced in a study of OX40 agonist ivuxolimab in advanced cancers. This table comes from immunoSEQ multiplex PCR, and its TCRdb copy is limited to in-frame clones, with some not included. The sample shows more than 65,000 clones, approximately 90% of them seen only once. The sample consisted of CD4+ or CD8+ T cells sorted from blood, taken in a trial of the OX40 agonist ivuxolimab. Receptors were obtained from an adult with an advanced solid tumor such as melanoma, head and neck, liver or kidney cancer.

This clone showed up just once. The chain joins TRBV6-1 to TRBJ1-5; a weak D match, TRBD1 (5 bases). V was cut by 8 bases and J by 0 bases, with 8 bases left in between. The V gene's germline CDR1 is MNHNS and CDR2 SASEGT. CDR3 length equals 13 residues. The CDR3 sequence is CASQGRSNQPQHF. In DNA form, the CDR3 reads TGTGCCAGCCAGGGACGTAGCAATCAGCCCCAGCATTTT.

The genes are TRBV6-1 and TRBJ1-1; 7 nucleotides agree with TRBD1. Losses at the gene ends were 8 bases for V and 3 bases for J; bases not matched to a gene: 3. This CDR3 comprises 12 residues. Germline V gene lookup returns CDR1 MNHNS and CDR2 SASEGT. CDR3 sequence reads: CASQQGYTEAFF. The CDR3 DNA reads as TGTGCCAGCCAACAGGGGTACACTGAAGCTTTCTTT.